The next 26 T cell receptor beta chains were all read from a single sample in a study of T-cell memory formation after mild COVID-19. Each CDR3 protein is one row after TCRdb ran MiXCR on the 5' RACE reads. This sample yields more than 250,000 distinct CDR3 sequences, of which roughly 16% are seen a single time; roughly 25% belongs to the top ten. The sequencing sample was made of PBMCs or a T cell subset sorted from them (not recorded which). Every receptor here comes from a man aged 18 to 29 who had mild COVID-19 (a few samples of this study predate the infection). Cell type and time point are not known.

The chain recombines TRBV5-1 with TRBJ1-1; a possible D gene is TRBD1 (6 bases). The CDR3 sequence is 14 residues long. Germline lookup yields CDR1 SGHRS and CDR2 YFSETQ. V was pared by 0 bases and J by 6 bases, with 12 bases between. This CDR3 is CASSLDRAGAEAFF. DNA for the CDR3: TGCGCCAGCAGCTTGGACAGGGCTGGTGCTGAAGCTTTCTTT.

The J gene is TRBJ2-3, the V gene TRBV20-1; weak D call: TRBD1 (6 bases). V was trimmed by 1 base and J by 2 bases, leaving 13 bases between them. In germline, CDR1 is DFQATT, CDR2 SNEGSKA (reference sequence). This CDR3 is built from 15 residues. The CDR3 DNA follows: TGCAGTGCTAGAGGCCAGGGGTGGTACACAGATACGCAGTATTTT. Translating it yields CSARGQGWYTDTQYF.

There are a few counts of this clonotype. The chain recombines TRBV10-3 with TRBJ2-7; 7 bases agree with TRBD2. Looked up from germline, CDR1 is ENHRY and CDR2 is SYGVKD. The CDR3 is 14 residues long. V was clipped by 2 bases and J by 7 bases; unmatched bases: 8. CDR3 amino acids: CAISEEGGVEEQYV. CDR3 sequence (DNA): TGTGCCATCAGTGAGGAGGGAGGGGTGGAGGAGCAGTACGTC.

The CDR3: CASSPTSGGAGTGELFF. Here the CDR3 DNA reads TGTGCCAGCAGCCCTACTAGCGGGGGGGCTGGGACCGGGGAGCTGTTTTTT. The gene calls are TRBV7-3 and TRBJ2-2; TRBD2 matches 13 bases. CDR1 and CDR2 (germline): SGHTA, FQGTGA. The junction had 8 bases not matched to a gene; V was cut back by 5 bases and J by 5 bases. This CDR3 spans 17 amino acids.

This clonotype was observed a few times. The V gene is TRBV12-3 or TRBV12-4, the J gene TRBJ2-5; D uncertain. V shed 6 bases and J shed 6 bases, with 17 bases lying between them. The CDR3 is 14 amino acids. CDR3 sequence: CASSFKRVAKTQYF. CDR3 sequence (DNA): TGTGCCAGCAGCTTTAAGCGAGTTGCGAAGACCCAGTACTTC.

This clonotype was found a few times. The chain has TRBV7-2 and TRBJ1-2; 7 positions match TRBD1. Germline loops: CDR1 SGHTA, CDR2 FQGNSA. The CDR3 loop spans 17 amino acids. With 4 bases clipped from V and 4 bases from J, the junction kept 15 bases outside the gene matches. The CDR3 sequence: CASSSILGTATVYGYTF. As DNA, the CDR3 is TGTGCCAGCAGCTCCATTTTAGGGACAGCTACCGTCTATGGCTACACCTTC.

This clonotype came up a few times. The chain joins TRBV3-1 to TRBJ2-4, with 10 nucleotides matching TRBD1. The germline V gene has CDR1 LGHDT and CDR2 YNNKEL (reference sequence). This CDR3 is built from 15 residues. The ends lost 4 bases at V and 5 bases at J; junction bases unmatched: 5. DNA for the CDR3: TGTGCCAGCAGCCTCCAGGACAGGGGGGAAAACATTCAGTACTTC. Encoded protein: CASSLQDRGENIQYF.

This clonotype was detected many times. CDR3 sequence reads: CASMRVTQYF. As DNA, the CDR3 is TGTGCCAGCATGAGAGTTACGCAGTATTTT. The rearrangement joins TRBV28 to TRBJ2-3; D not resolved. The CDR3 covers 10 residues. Deletions cut 7 bases from V and 8 bases from J, with 7 bases between. Germline values: CDR1 MDHEN, CDR2 SYDVKM.

The J gene is TRBJ2-1, the V gene TRBV29-1, with TRBD1 as a possible D gene (7 bases). The V gene's germline CDR1 is SQVTM and CDR2 ANQGSEA. The V end was cut by 5 bases, the J end by 3 bases, with 17 bases between. CDR3 length equals 15 residues. In nucleotides, the CDR3 is TGCAGCGTTCCCGCGGGACAGATACACTACAATGAGCAGTTCTTC. Translating gives CSVPAGQIHYNEQFF.

The chain combines TRBV30 with TRBJ1-1; 9 bases line up with TRBD1. J lost 10 bases, V lost 8 bases, and 8 bases had no gene match. The CDR3 totals 11 residues. Germline-derived CDR1 and CDR2 are GTSNPN and SVGIG (reference sequence). CDR3 bases: TGTGCCAGCTACAGGGGGCGCGGAGCTTTCTTT. It encodes CASYRGRGAFF.

J is TRBJ1-2 and V is TRBV5-6; no clear D gene. The ends were cut back, 4 bases at V and 1 base at J, with 8 bases in the middle. Per germline, CDR1 SGHDT and CDR2 YYEEEE. The CDR3 has 13 amino acids. CDR3 in amino acids: CASSPGFNYGYTF. CDR3 coding DNA: TGTGCCAGCAGCCCGGGGTTTAACTATGGCTACACCTTC.

The J gene is TRBJ2-3, the V gene TRBV6-1; D remains ambiguous. Germline CDR1 is MNHNS and CDR2 is SASEGT. V lost 6 bases, J lost 6 bases, and 13 bases lay in between. The CDR3 has 13 residues. CDR3 region: CASSRAPADTQYF. Written as DNA, the CDR3 is TGTGCCAGCAGCCGGGCCCCCGCCGATACGCAGTATTTT.

This clonotype was detected once. One end of the junction does not line up with germline, which may come from a read error. The chain couples TRBV6-5 to TRBJ2-3; D may be TRBD1 (6 bases). Germline CDR1 reads MNHEY; CDR2 reads SVGAGI. The CDR3 spans 13 residues. This CDR3 is CDSRDTNTDTQYF. DNA of the CDR3: TGTGACAGCAGGGACACTAACACAGATACGCAGTATTTT.

The chain is built from TRBV11-3 and TRBJ2-6; no clear D. Per the germline V gene, CDR1 is SGHNT and CDR2 is YENEEA. V was pared by 6 bases and J by 0 bases, with 12 bases between. The CDR3 is 16 amino acids. The CDR3 region is CASSRTYSSGANVLTF. Here the CDR3 DNA reads TGTGCCAGCAGTCGCACGTATAGCTCTGGGGCCAACGTCCTGACTTTC.

The table lists this clonotype with a few counts. V and J are TRBV28 and TRBJ1-6; weak D call: TRBD1 (6 bases). This CDR3 comprises 12 residues. With 11 bases removed from V and 10 bases from J, the gap between germline ends came to 15 bases. Germline V gives CDR1 MDHEN, CDR2 SYDVKM. This CDR3 reads CACRQGRSPLHF. Written as DNA, the CDR3 is TGTGCCTGCCGGCAGGGGCGGTCACCCCTCCACTTT. The variable domain in full, with the rest retrieved from reference TRBV28 and TRBJ1-6, is DVKVTQSSRYLVKRTGEKVFLECVQDMDHENMFWYRQDPGLGLRLIYFSYDVKMKEKGDIPEGYSVSREKKERFSLILESASTNQTSMYLCACRQGRSPLHFGNGTRLTVT.

This clonotype turned up a few times. The CDR3 sequence is CASYAIKQGYTYYEQYF. The CDR3 DNA reads TGTGCCAGCTACGCCATCAAGCAGGGTTACACTTACTACGAGCAGTACTTC. The V and J genes are TRBV5-6 and TRBJ2-7, with D perhaps matching TRBD1 (5 bases). CDR1 and CDR2 (germline): SGHDT, YYEEEE. Trimming left V 7 bases short and J 3 bases short, with 26 bases between. The CDR3 spans 17 residues. The complete variable domain, with remaining parts taken from reference TRBV5-6 and TRBJ2-7, reads DAGVTQSPTHLIKTRGQQVTLRCSPKSGHDTVSWYQQALGQGPQFIFQYYEEEERQRGNFPDRFSGHQFPNYSSELNVNALLLGDSALYLCASYAIKQGYTYYEQYFGPGTRLTVT.

This clonotype has just a few counts. The rearrangement joins TRBV20-1 to TRBJ2-3, with 7 positions matching TRBD2. V shed 1 base, J shed 2 bases, and the junction held 3 bases outside the gene matches. Germline loops: CDR1 DFQATT, CDR2 SNEGSKA (reference sequence). The CDR3 covers 14 residues. CDR3 sequence: CSARAGGPTDTQYF. For the CDR3, the DNA is TGCAGTGCTAGAGCGGGGGGACCCACAGATACGCAGTATTTT.

The V call is TRBV4-1, the J call TRBJ2-5; 11 bases line up with TRBD2. Looked up from germline, CDR1 is MGHRA and CDR2 is YSYEKL. J was trimmed by 4 bases and V by 0 bases; bases with no gene match: 7. This CDR3 comprises 17 residues. The CDR3 DNA reads as TGCGCCAGCAGCCAAGAACTAGCGGGGGAAGTTGGAGAGACCCAGTACTTC. Amino acids: CASSQELAGEVGETQYF.

This clonotype has more than one count but fewer than ten. J is TRBJ2-5 and V is TRBV20-1, with D tentatively TRBD2 (5 bases). There are 17 residues in the CDR3. The germline CDR1 and CDR2 sequences are DFQATT and SNEGSKA (reference sequence). The ends were cut back, 3 bases at V and 4 bases at J, with 24 bases in the middle. The CDR3 is CSAREKVSGNWGETQYF. CDR3 nucleotides: TGCAGTGCTAGGGAAAAGGTTTCGGGGAATTGGGGAGAGACCCAGTACTTC.

J is TRBJ2-1 and V is TRBV19; D is unresolved. V lost 6 bases and J 5 bases, leaving 5 bases between the germline ends. The germline V gene encodes CDR1 LNHDA and CDR2 SQIVND (reference sequence). There are 11 residues in the CDR3. The CDR3 here is CASRTNNEQFF. The CDR3 nucleotides are TGTGCCAGTAGAACCAACAATGAGCAGTTCTTC.

V is TRBV7-6 and J is TRBJ1-6; 7 bases are shared with TRBD1. The CDR3 totals 17 residues. From germline, CDR1 is SGHVS and CDR2 FNYEAQ. With V trimmed by 1 base and J by 5 bases, 8 bases remained unmatched. For the CDR3, the DNA is TGTGCCAGCAGCTTAGTCCAGATGACAGGGAATAATTCACCCCTCCACTTT. This codes for CASSLVQMTGNNSPLHF. The whole variable domain, remainder taken from reference TRBV7-6 and TRBJ1-6, is GAGVSQSPRYKVTKRGQDVALRCDPISGHVSLYWYRQALGQGPEFLTYFNYEAQQDKSGLPNDRFSAERPEGSISTLTIQRTEQRDSAMYRCASSLVQMTGNNSPLHFGNGTRLTVT.

The rearrangement uses TRBV15 and TRBJ2-5; possibly TRBD2 for D (6 bases). CDR3 length equals 16 residues. The germline V gene encodes CDR1 LNHNV and CDR2 YYDKDF (reference sequence). V was shortened by 0 bases and J by 5 bases, with 16 bases between the two germline ends. The CDR3 is CATSRDVASREETQYF. As DNA, the CDR3 is TGTGCCACCAGCAGAGACGTAGCCTCACGGGAGGAGACCCAGTACTTC. The full variable domain, in which reference TRBV15 and TRBJ2-5 provide the parts outside the CDR3, is DAMVIQNPRYQVTQFGKPVTLSCSQTLNHNVMYWYQQKSSQAPKLLFHYYDKDFNNEADTPDNFQSRRPNTSFCFLDIRSPGLGDTAMYLCATSRDVASREETQYFGPGTRLLVL.

The rearrangement links TRBV6-1 to TRBJ2-7, with 9 bases identical to TRBD1. The CDR3 is 14 residues long. V was clipped by 5 bases and J by 6 bases; unmatched bases: 8. Germline CDR1 is MNHNS and CDR2 is SASEGT. The CDR3: CASSPGTGLGEQYV. Written as DNA, the CDR3 is TGTGCCAGCAGTCCCGGGACAGGGTTGGGCGAGCAGTACGTC.

This clonotype was seen more than once but under ten times. The chain recombines TRBV11-2 with TRBJ2-7; D is uncertain. With 3 bases removed from V and 0 bases from J, the gap between germline ends came to 12 bases. This CDR3 is built from 15 residues. Germline CDR1 is SGHAT and CDR2 is FQNNGV. The CDR3 sequence: CASSLPGSPSYEQYF. CDR3 nucleotides: TGTGCCAGCAGCTTGCCCGGATCTCCCTCCTACGAGCAGTACTTC.

This clonotype was seen only a few times. The V gene is TRBV12-3 or TRBV12-4, the J gene TRBJ1-1; no reliable D call. Trimming took off 0 bases at V and 2 bases at J, with 4 bases between the two ends. This CDR3 has 13 amino acids. CDR3 DNA sequence: TGTGCCAGCAGTTTAGCAGCAAACACTGAAGCTTTCTTT. It encodes CASSLAANTEAFF.

This chain uses TRBV14 with TRBJ2-4, with D unclear. The V end lost 6 bases, the J end lost 6 bases, and 12 bases lay between the germline ends. Per the germline V gene, CDR1 is SGHDN and CDR2 is FVKESK. This CDR3 has 13 residues. The chain's CDR3 is CASRVASPNIQYF. CDR3 DNA sequence: TGTGCCAGCAGAGTAGCTTCACCAAACATTCAGTACTTC.